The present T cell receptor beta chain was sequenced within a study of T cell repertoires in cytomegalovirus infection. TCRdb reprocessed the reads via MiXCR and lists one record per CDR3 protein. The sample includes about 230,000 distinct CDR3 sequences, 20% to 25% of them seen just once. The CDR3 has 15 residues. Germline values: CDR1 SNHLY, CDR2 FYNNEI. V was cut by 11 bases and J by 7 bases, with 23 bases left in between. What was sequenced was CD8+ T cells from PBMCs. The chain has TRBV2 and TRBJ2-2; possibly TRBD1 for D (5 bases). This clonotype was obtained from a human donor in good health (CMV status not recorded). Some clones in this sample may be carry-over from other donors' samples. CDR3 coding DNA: TGTGCCGGCACTTTGGTAGGGGAAGGAGACGGGGAGCTGTTTTTT. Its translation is CAGTLVGEGDGELFF. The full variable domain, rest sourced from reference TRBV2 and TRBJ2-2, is EPEVTQTPSHQVTQMGQEVILRCVPISNHLYFYWYRQILGQKVEFLVSFYNNEISEKSEIFDDQFSVERPDGSNFTLKIRSTKLEDSAMYFCAGTLVGEGDGELFFGEGSRLTVL.